The count of the clone carrying this TCR beta chain is one. V shed 4 bases, J shed 5 bases, and the junction held 17 bases outside the gene matches. CDR3 size: 18 residues. In germline, CDR1 is MNHEY, CDR2 SMNVEV (reference sequence). The sample originates from a study of shared clonotypes between healthy human individuals. The protocol was immunoSEQ multiplex PCR, while the TCRdb copy is restricted to in-frame clones and leaves out a portion. Of about 680,000 clones in the sample, roughly 70% were seen once. A CD45RA-negative memory subset and a CD45RA+ naive subset were separated from the CD4+ cells.

The receptor's source is a woman aged 25 to 45 in good health. The chain joins TRBV27 to TRBJ2-5, with 9 bases aligning to TRBD2. The sample was memory CD4+ T cells sorted from blood. Stated subset: CD45RA-negative fraction. The CDR3 sequence: CASSSSPSTSGRWETQYF. CDR3 sequence (DNA): TGTGCCAGCAGTTCATCCCCCTCCACTAGCGGGCGATGGGAGACCCAGTACTTC.